This T cell receptor beta chain was recorded in a study of cytomegalovirus exposure and HLA in healthy donors (dated by TCRdb to between 2016 and 2019). In the study overall: An earlier analysis of approximately 640 of the donors reported approximately 300 Gb of sequence data and 100 million to 130 million unique TCR beta sequences from roughly 180 million T cells. About 330 gigabases of sequencing data and around 88 million unique TCR sequences made up an early release that covered 640 HLA-typed donors. Of the approximately 400 genotyped donors, around 81% fell in the genetic ancestry cluster associated with self-reported Caucasian donors. The study aimed to test whether cataloging public T cell receptors could reveal signatures of past pathogen exposure. The study used immunosequencing to profile the T cell repertoires of several hundred subjects and linked those repertoires to cytomegalovirus serostatus. A separate validation cohort of roughly 130 different subjects was used in addition to the roughly 640-subject first cohort. To predict cytomegalovirus infection status, the study brought together high-throughput TCR immunosequencing, statistical association of individual TCRs with disease status, and machine learning. A later analysis re-analyzed previously published TCR beta repertoires from 600 to 850 donors and added high-resolution HLA genotyping to study TCR occurrence patterns. Rather than using new phenotypic data, the later analysis identified candidate immune exposures from TCR beta sequences and from how often those sequences occurred across donors. An earlier analysis of several hundred of the donors used high-throughput TCR beta sequencing to judge whether each TCR beta V gene segment behaved as functional or pseudogenic. Donor age, sex, ethnicity and CMV serostatus were compiled alongside the repertoire data. Genome-wide SNP genotypes for about 60% of the roughly 700 donors were used in a later genetic analysis, which treated that subset as a discovery cohort. All discovery cohort repertoires had been generated using a single sequencing platform. Class I and class II HLA loci were covered by the typing at four-digit resolution. The number of typed donors differed by locus: about 620-640 for A, B, C, DRB1 and DQB1; some 540 for DQA1; over 600 for DPA1; and 450 to 480 for DPB1. Roughly 5 DR-DQ haplotypes were handled as single units for association and clustering because linkage in the cohort was strong. On average, roughly 250,000 unique TCR beta nucleotide sequences were sequenced per donor among a few hundred genotyped donors of the cohort, with 15% to 20% of those sequences being non-productive.

Library preparation was by the immunoSEQ multiplex PCR assay. A mixture of 60 forward primers for TCR Vbeta segments and 13 reverse primers for TCR Jbeta segments was used in the multiplex PCR. A multiplex PCR assay on genomic DNA amplified the CDR3 region of rearranged TCR beta genes. The amplified TCR beta libraries were sequenced on the Illumina HiSeq System as 87-base-pair reads. As for how the authors treated the data: Across the 640 or so repertoires, a later analysis counted roughly 84 million unique TCR beta chains, around 10 million of which were shared by at least two donors. A nearest-neighbor algorithm error-corrected the raw reads and collapsed the reads into unique sequences, merging closely related sequences to remove PCR and sequencing errors. To assign V, D and J gene segments, CDR3 sequences were aligned to IMGT reference sequences. For a sequence to be retained, a match of at least six nucleotides was required to both a V gene segment and a J gene segment. A rearrangement counted as productive if the CDR3 had no stop codons and remained in frame with V and J, and every other rearrangement counted as non-productive. Following IMGT convention, CDR3 was defined as the stretch from the second conserved V-encoded cysteine to the conserved J-encoded phenylalanine. In an earlier analysis of 500 to 650 of the donors, sequences lacking an unambiguous match to a single V gene segment were excluded. An earlier analysis of several hundred of the donors called V segments functional above 56.7% productive rearrangements and segregating when the between-donor standard deviation exceeded 5%. A statistical classification framework was built for diagnosing cytomegalovirus status from the catalog of TCR beta chain sequences. A later analysis assigned V and J genes by comparing TCR nucleotide sequences with IMGT/GENE-DB human TR gene sequences. In a later analysis, CDR3 sequences and most-parsimonious VDJ recombination scenarios were assigned using the TCRdist pipeline. In a later analysis, each TCR beta chain was defined by its CDR3 amino acid sequence together with its V-gene family, and reads lacking a unique V-gene family were excluded. In a later analysis, around 600 highly shared, low-generation-probability nucleotide sequences were removed to address suspected cross-contamination and a sequencing artifact. For each public chain, a later analysis derived a clonal expansion index from normalized ranks of inferred template counts within each repertoire. In a later analysis, generation probabilities were computed with a VDJ recombination model fitted to out-of-frame rearrangements, and the resulting probabilities were checked against IGoR. A later analysis scored TCR-TCR, TCR-HLA and TCR-CMV co-occurrence with hypergeometric tests, applying a repertoire-size bias correction to TCR pairs. In a later analysis, false discovery rates were estimated by permuting HLA or CMV assignments 20 times. In a later analysis, co-occurring TCRs were grouped with DBSCAN, and TCRdist sequence similarity was added when clustering was performed within HLA-allele-positive subsets. Repertoires with fewer than 30,000 or more than 120,000 public chains, plus five repertoires with anomalous nucleotide sharing, were excluded from co-occurrence clustering. The table was pulled from immuneACCESS by TCRdb, which kept in-frame rearrangements only. Such tables lose some clones; where checked, under half of the loss comes from unresolved V genes, and the rest has no known cause. Clone size and V and J calls were adopted from that table, with D and trimming inferred from the DNA. The sample table lists 130,000 or so clones, around 80% of them with a count of one. Approximately 5% of the sample rests with the top ten.

The cohort consisted of more than 650 healthy bone marrow donors. At the time of sampling, every cohort member was nominally healthy, though immune exposures that went unrecorded were likely present. The donor tested CMV seronegative, placing the donor among the 350 or so seronegative members of the cohort. A peripheral blood sample was collected from each donor, and TCR beta sequencing was performed on peripheral blood mononuclear cells. The Qiagen DNeasy Blood Extraction Kit was used to extract genomic DNA from the blood cell samples. Taken from cysteine to phenylalanine, the CDR3 has 15 residues. The entry retains the CDR3 DNA only, 45 bases that are in frame from base 1. CDR1 and CDR2 were assigned from the germline V gene (reference sequence) as SEHNR and FQNEAQ. V loses 1 base of germline sequence and J loses 4 bases, and the interval between the two ends is 13 bases. This clone was seen a handful of times. Its antigen remains undetermined. Nothing much larger sits one base from this clone, and base qualities are not available.

Paper-wide results and their limitations: In a later analysis, TCR association rates were found to vary across HLA loci, with the most associated TCRs seen for DRB1 alleles and the fewest for HLA-C alleles. Roughly uniform sequencing depth across donors was assumed in presence/absence analyses, although this assumption may not hold. V-gene and J-gene trimming of TCR beta chains was associated with a missense DCLRE1C variant in a later genetic analysis, and the association was replicated in an independent cohort. A later analysis associated around 16,000 TCR beta sequences with specific HLA alleles at a false discovery rate of 0.05. According to the authors, the approach could potentially be generalized to other disease states and immunological phenotypes. In an earlier analysis of several hundred of the donors, most TCR beta V segments were observed in productive rearrangements about 87% or about 30% of the time, broadly matching IMGT annotations. The study listed approximately 150 TCR beta chains as associated with cytomegalovirus. In vitro tests confirmed that a few of the cytomegalovirus-associated TCR beta chains recognize cytomegalovirus antigens. Several of the top co-occurrence clusters appeared to be linked to parvovirus B19, influenza, CMV and Epstein-Barr virus, according to a later analysis. Some IMGT-functional V segments, including TRBV6-2 and TRBV6-3, could not be told apart with the 87-base-pair reads, so those segments were excluded. In a later analysis, HLA-associated TCR beta chains were found to be more clonally expanded and to have lower generation probabilities than equally common non-associated chains. A group of highly shared sequence variants was considered likely to be a technical artifact of the sequencing pipeline. The only immune exposure information available for the cohort was CMV serostatus. Most TCR sequences were observed very rarely across donors, whereas some public TCRs were present in many individuals. When HLA alleles, especially DR and DQ, strongly co-occurred, TCR associations were difficult to assign to individual alleles. Because some donors lacked HLA typing at each locus, the association tests relied only on the typed subset. A later analysis found that most CMV-associated TCR beta chains appeared HLA-restricted, with HLA associations seemingly driven largely by CMV exposure. A further reported finding was that TCR beta sequences accurately predicted the HLA-A and HLA-B alleles for most subjects in the first cohort. Compared with the roughly 710-donor mean, donors in an Asian-associated ancestry cluster had fewer N-insertions in productive TCRs, according to a later genetic analysis. The classifier was reported to diagnose cytomegalovirus status with high specificity and sensitivity in both the original cohort and the validation cohort. Approximately 16 rarely observed V segments, including chromosome 9 orphons, were excluded from the earlier analysis of several hundred of the donors because counts were too low. Linkage disequilibrium might explain the correlated functional status among segregating V segments, but an unknown experimental factor could not be excluded. In this cohort, only TCR beta chains were sequenced, and detectable features were limited by the absence of alpha or paired-chain data.

The clonotype originates from a man aged 25-40 years in good health and CMV-seronegative. Rearrangement joined TRBV7-9 to TRBJ1-1; D gene: possibly TRBD1, on 5 matching bases. The sample comprised PBMCs. This receptor carries the CDR3 CASSLESQGSTEAFF. At the DNA level, the sequence is TGTGCCAGCAGCTTAGAGTCCCAGGGATCCACTGAAGCTTTCTTT.